The 27 T cell receptor beta chains given below trace back to one sample, sequenced in a study of monozygotic twins with inflammatory bowel disease. TCRdb reworked the 5' RACE reads into one entry per CDR3 protein, no DNA. The sample table includes a few hundred thousand distinct CDR3 sequences. Sequences were obtained from blood. The receptors shown here come from a human donor with ulcerative colitis or Crohn's disease, or a healthy co-twin of an affected twin (not recorded which).

This chain joins TRBV7-2 and TRBJ2-1; TCRdb reports TRBD2, a call that lacks DNA to check it against. Germline CDR1 is SGHTA and CDR2 is FQGNSA. CDR3 length: 16 amino acids. CDR3 sequence reads: CASSLAGSGSGNEQFF.

The J gene is TRBJ1-2, the V gene TRBV2; without DNA, the TCRdb call of TRBD1 cannot be checked. The CDR3 contains 14 residues. Germline values: CDR1 SNHLY, CDR2 FYNNEI. The CDR3 here is CASRGTGESYGYTF.

The chain uses TRBV29-1 and TRBJ2-2; the TRBD1 assignment by TCRdb is unverifiable without DNA. The CDR3 runs 13 residues. Per germline, CDR1 SQVTM and CDR2 ANQGSEA. CDR3 in amino acids: CSRVGGAGGELFF.

V is TRBV15 and J is TRBJ2-1; the D call of TRBD1 rests on TCRdb alone, since no DNA is present to check it. The CDR3 consists of 12 residues. CDR1 LNHNV and CDR2 YYDKDF come from the germline V gene (reference sequence). The chain's CDR3 is CATSREGDEQFF.

The chain combines TRBV3-1 with TRBJ1-1; TCRdb designates TRBD1, a call that cannot be tested without DNA. This CDR3 comprises 13 residues. Germline CDR1 and CDR2: LGHDT and YNNKEL (reference sequence). CDR3 sequence reads: CASSHSGSTEACF.

The gene calls are TRBV9 and TRBJ2-7. This CDR3 comprises 15 residues. In germline, CDR1 is SGDLS, CDR2 YYNGEE. CDR3 amino acids: CASSVAGQATYEQYF.

The V gene is TRBV12-3 or TRBV12-4, the J gene TRBJ2-1; TCRdb indicates TRBD2, and absent DNA this call remains unverified. The CDR3 runs to 19 residues. The CDR3 loop reads CASSSLGASGISSYNEQFF.

This chain links TRBV18 with TRBJ2-7; TCRdb designates TRBD2, a call that cannot be tested without DNA. The germline CDR1 and CDR2 sequences are KGHSH and LQKENI. This CDR3 contains 14 residues. CDR3 sequence reads: CASSYGLAGDEQYF.

V is TRBV20-1 and J is TRBJ2-7; TCRdb names TRBD1, which stays unverified in the absence of DNA. Per germline, CDR1 DFQATT and CDR2 SNEGSKA (reference sequence). This CDR3 has 14 amino acids. CDR3 sequence: CSASLQGAGYEQYF.

The genes are TRBV30 and TRBJ1-1; TCRdb reports TRBD1, a call that lacks DNA to check it against. Germline-derived CDR1 and CDR2 are GTSNPN and SVGIG (reference sequence). CDR3 length: 13 residues. CDR3 residues: CAWTRGVNTEAFF.

The V and J genes are TRBV20-1 and TRBJ2-3. Per germline, CDR1 DFQATT and CDR2 SNEGSKA (reference sequence). The CDR3 spans 14 residues. The CDR3 loop is CSASGKMDTDTQYF.

The chain employs TRBV5-8 and TRBJ2-7; TCRdb calls TRBD1, which cannot be checked without DNA. The V gene's germline CDR1 is SGHTS and CDR2 YDEGEE. The CDR3 has 14 amino acids. The CDR3 here is CASSLGAGRREQYF.

The CDR3: CAWSLNLNTEAFF. The chain employs TRBV30 and TRBJ1-1. Germline V lookup: CDR1 GTSNPN, CDR2 SVGIG (reference sequence). This CDR3 has 13 amino acids. Combining the CDR3 with reference TRBV30 and TRBJ1-1 gives the whole variable domain SQTIHQWPATLVQPVGSPLSLECTVEGTSNPNLYWYRQAAGRGLQLLFYSVGIGQISSEVPQNLSASRPQDRQFILSSKKLLLSDSGFYLCAWSLNLNTEAFFGQGTRLTVV.

The chain links TRBV5-1 to TRBJ1-4; the D gene TCRdb calls, TRBD1, cannot be checked with no DNA. Germline loops: CDR1 SGHRS, CDR2 YFSETQ. The CDR3 has 14 residues. The CDR3 region is CASSLGDTLRKLFF. Full variable domain (outside the CDR3, taken from reference TRBV5-1 and TRBJ1-4): KAGVTQTPRYLIKTRGQQVTLSCSPISGHRSVSWYQQTPGQGLQFLFEYFSETQRNKGNFPGRFSGRQFSNSRSEMNVSTLELGDSALYLCASSLGDTLRKLFFGSGTQLSVL.

This rearrangement joins TRBV20-1 to TRBJ1-6. The germline gives CDR1 DFQATT, CDR2 SNEGSKA (reference sequence). The CDR3 has 12 residues. The CDR3 region is CSAREIDSPLHF.

The chain recombines TRBV12-3 or TRBV12-4 with TRBJ1-1; TCRdb designates TRBD1, a call that cannot be tested without DNA. The CDR3 totals 15 residues. The CDR3 sequence: CASSPRTGYGTEAFF.

V is TRBV20-1 and J is TRBJ1-2; TCRdb designates TRBD1, a call that cannot be tested without DNA. CDR1 is DFQATT and CDR2 is SNEGSKA in the germline V gene (reference sequence). The CDR3 has 14 residues. The CDR3: CSARATGGGRSYTF.

This chain links TRBV7-9 with TRBJ2-1. The CDR3 contains 15 residues. Germline assignment: CDR1 SEHNR and CDR2 FQNEAQ (reference sequence). The chain's CDR3 is CASRYGRSSYNEQFF.

This chain joins TRBV28 and TRBJ2-7. This CDR3 comprises 14 residues. In germline, CDR1 is MDHEN, CDR2 SYDVKM. The CDR3 sequence: CASSFRGVYYEQYF.

This chain connects TRBV7-9 to TRBJ1-1; TCRdb selects TRBD1, and the lack of DNA leaves this call unchecked. This CDR3 spans 16 amino acids. CDR1 and CDR2 (germline): SEHNR, FQNEAQ (reference sequence). CDR3 residues: CASSPRDPGRDTEAFF.

The chain joins TRBV7-2 to TRBJ2-2; TCRdb gives TRBD2 as the D gene, but with no DNA this cannot be confirmed. The germline V gene has CDR1 SGHTA and CDR2 FQGNSA. The CDR3 spans 17 residues. The CDR3 reads CASSLGLVGDGTGELFF.

The CDR3 here is CSVIKAGLETQYF. The chain recombines TRBV29-1 with TRBJ2-5; the D call of TRBD1 rests on TCRdb alone, since no DNA is present to check it. The CDR3 covers 13 residues. CDR1 is SQVTM, CDR2 ANQGSEA, per germline.

The chain carries TRBV19 and TRBJ2-2; TCRdb reports TRBD1, a call that lacks DNA to check it against. In germline, CDR1 is LNHDA, CDR2 SQIVND (reference sequence). CDR3 size: 14 residues. The CDR3 reads CASSIALVGGELFF.

The gene calls are TRBV6-2 or TRBV6-3 and TRBJ2-1. From germline, CDR1 is MNHEY and CDR2 SVGEGT. This CDR3 has 16 residues. This chain's CDR3 is CASSYSPRSSYNEQFF.

CDR3 sequence reads: CASSLQVTGELFF. This sequence joins TRBV7-9 and TRBJ2-2. The CDR3 sequence is 13 residues long. Germline V gene sequence: CDR1 SEHNR, CDR2 FQNEAQ (reference sequence).

The chain has TRBV6-2 or TRBV6-3 and TRBJ1-4; TCRdb's D call of TRBD1 is untestable without DNA. The CDR3 loop spans 14 amino acids. The V gene's germline CDR1 is MNHEY and CDR2 SVGEGT. The CDR3 here is CASSSQPGDEKLFF.

The V call is TRBV19, the J call TRBJ2-3; TCRdb calls TRBD2, which cannot be checked without DNA. Germline V gives CDR1 LNHDA, CDR2 SQIVND (reference sequence). This CDR3 spans 17 amino acids. The chain's CDR3 is CASRGPGLAIHWDTQYF.